These T cell receptor beta chains were read from a single sample in a study of blood T cell repertoires in COVID-19. TCRdb's copy holds only in-frame clones and misses some; the assay was immunoSEQ multiplex PCR. The profile shows about 150,000 clones, just over 90% of them singletons. The sequenced sample was peripheral blood. The receptors here all came from a man aged 18 to 29 with COVID-19, enrolled during active disease. CDR3s include the opening cysteine and the closing phenylalanine or tryptophan. Each record gives: CDR3 length, clone size, J gene, V gene, D gene, CDR3 protein, CDR3 DNA. The D gene is left open where the match is weak. Clone size is not always given. Where it is, it says once, few, many or a class for expanded clones.

CDR3 length: 12; clone size: NA; J gene: TRBJ2-1; V gene: TRBV19; D gene: NA; CDR3 protein: CASSPNSAEQFF; CDR3 DNA: TGTGCCAGTAGCCCCAATAGCGCTGAGCAGTTCTTC
CDR3 length: 15; clone size: NA; J gene: TRBJ1-2; V gene: TRBV11-2; D gene: NA; CDR3 protein: CASSRTRQGGNGYTF; CDR3 DNA: TGTGCCAGCAGTCGCACGCGGCAGGGAGGCAACGGCTACACCTTC
CDR3 length: 18; clone size: NA; J gene: TRBJ2-7; V gene: TRBV6-2/TRBV6-3; D gene: NA; CDR3 protein: CASSYTAGEALIAYEQYF; CDR3 DNA: TGTGCCAGCAGTTACACGGCAGGGGAAGCCCTCATTGCCTACGAGCAGTACTTC
CDR3 length: 16; clone size: NA; J gene: TRBJ2-1; V gene: TRBV9; D gene: NA; CDR3 protein: CASSEKFAGTYNEQFF; CDR3 DNA: TGTGCCAGCAGCGAAAAATTTGCAGGTACTTACAATGAGCAGTTCTTC
CDR3 length: 14; clone size: NA; J gene: TRBJ1-1; V gene: TRBV5-1; D gene: TRBD1; CDR3 protein: CATHSGQGNTEAFF; CDR3 DNA: TGCGCCACCCACTCGGGACAGGGTAACACTGAAGCTTTCTTT
CDR3 length: 14; clone size: NA; J gene: TRBJ1-5; V gene: TRBV6-5; D gene: TRBD1; CDR3 protein: CASRPWTGGQPQHF; CDR3 DNA: TGTGCCAGCAGGCCGTGGACAGGGGGCCAGCCCCAGCATTTT
CDR3 length: 15; clone size: NA; J gene: TRBJ1-1; V gene: TRBV5-1; D gene: TRBD1; CDR3 protein: CASSLTPQGVAEAFF; CDR3 DNA: TGCGCCAGCAGCTTGACCCCACAGGGGGTTGCTGAAGCTTTCTTT
CDR3 length: 15; clone size: NA; J gene: TRBJ2-1; V gene: TRBV3-1/TRBV3-2; D gene: NA; CDR3 protein: CASSQEHLSYNEQFF; CDR3 DNA: TGTGCCAGCAGCCAAGAACACCTTTCCTACAATGAGCAGTTCTTC
CDR3 length: 13; clone size: NA; J gene: TRBJ2-7; V gene: TRBV20-1; D gene: NA; CDR3 protein: CSASSGTSYEQYF; CDR3 DNA: TGCAGTGCTAGTTCCGGGACTTCCTACGAGCAGTACTTC
CDR3 length: 15; clone size: NA; J gene: TRBJ2-1; V gene: TRBV4-3; D gene: NA; CDR3 protein: CASSQDDGLYNEQFF; CDR3 DNA: TGCGCCAGCAGCCAAGACGACGGACTATACAATGAGCAGTTCTTC
CDR3 length: 15; clone size: NA; J gene: TRBJ1-5; V gene: TRBV6-2/TRBV6-3; D gene: NA; CDR3 protein: CASSYQGSFNQPQHF; CDR3 DNA: TGTGCCAGCAGTTACCAGGGGAGCTTCAATCAGCCCCAGCATTTT
CDR3 length: 15; clone size: NA; J gene: TRBJ2-7; V gene: TRBV27; D gene: NA; CDR3 protein: CASSLREQAGYEQYF; CDR3 DNA: TGTGCCAGCAGTTTAAGGGAACAGGCGGGATACGAGCAGTACTTC
CDR3 length: 17; clone size: NA; J gene: TRBJ2-3; V gene: TRBV4-1; D gene: TRBD2; CDR3 protein: CASSQGLASGALGTQYF; CDR3 DNA: TGCGCCAGCAGCCAAGGACTGGCTAGCGGGGCCCTGGGCACGCAGTATTTT
CDR3 length: 14; clone size: once; J gene: TRBJ2-3; V gene: TRBV11-2; D gene: NA; CDR3 protein: CASSPSGRTDTQYF; CDR3 DNA: TGTGCCAGCAGCCCCTCTGGGCGTACAGATACGCAGTATTTT
CDR3 length: 16; clone size: few; J gene: TRBJ2-6; V gene: TRBV19; D gene: NA; CDR3 protein: CASSLQGRTGANVLTF; CDR3 DNA: TGTGCCAGTAGTTTACAGGGAAGGACTGGGGCCAACGTCCTGACTTTC
CDR3 length: 19; clone size: NA; J gene: TRBJ2-1; V gene: TRBV7-9; D gene: TRBD2; CDR3 protein: CASSAPTSGISNDYNEQFF; CDR3 DNA: TGTGCCAGCAGCGCGCCGACTAGCGGGATTTCAAATGACTACAATGAGCAGTTCTTC
CDR3 length: 15; clone size: NA; J gene: TRBJ2-7; V gene: TRBV3-1/TRBV3-2; D gene: TRBD2; CDR3 protein: CASSQEAGLSYEQYF; CDR3 DNA: TGTGCCAGCAGCCAAGAAGCGGGACTCTCCTACGAGCAGTACTTC
CDR3 length: 14; clone size: NA; J gene: TRBJ1-2; V gene: TRBV28; D gene: TRBD1; CDR3 protein: CASCKQGGDYGYTF; CDR3 DNA: TGTGCCAGCTGTAAACAGGGGGGGGACTATGGCTACACCTTC
CDR3 length: 14; clone size: NA; J gene: TRBJ2-7; V gene: TRBV28; D gene: TRBD1; CDR3 protein: CASSLTGGSTEQYF; CDR3 DNA: TGTGCCAGCAGTTTGACAGGGGGCTCTACCGAGCAGTACTTC
CDR3 length: 15; clone size: NA; J gene: TRBJ1-3; V gene: TRBV25-1; D gene: NA; CDR3 protein: CASTGPGRGGNTIYF; CDR3 DNA: TGTGCCAGCACCGGCCCGGGCAGGGGAGGAAACACCATATATTTT
CDR3 length: 16; clone size: NA; J gene: TRBJ1-3; V gene: TRBV13; D gene: TRBD1; CDR3 protein: CASSLGQASSGNTIYF; CDR3 DNA: TGTGCTAGCAGCTTGGGACAGGCCAGCTCTGGAAACACCATATATTTT
CDR3 length: 15; clone size: NA; J gene: TRBJ1-2; V gene: TRBV3-1/TRBV3-2; D gene: NA; CDR3 protein: CASSQDWEEVSGYTF; CDR3 DNA: TGTGCCAGCAGCCAAGATTGGGAGGAGGTCAGTGGCTACACCTTC
CDR3 length: 14; clone size: NA; J gene: TRBJ1-1; V gene: TRBV6-1; D gene: NA; CDR3 protein: CASSEQQGFTEAFF; CDR3 DNA: TGTGCCAGCAGTGAACAACAGGGTTTCACTGAAGCTTTCTTT
CDR3 length: 16; clone size: NA; J gene: TRBJ1-2; V gene: TRBV5-1; D gene: TRBD1; CDR3 protein: CASTNPGTGDTYGYTF; CDR3 DNA: TGCGCCAGCACAAACCCAGGGACAGGGGATACCTATGGCTACACCTTC
CDR3 length: 13; clone size: NA; J gene: TRBJ2-1; V gene: TRBV27; D gene: NA; CDR3 protein: CASSFGARNEQFF; CDR3 DNA: TGTGCCAGCAGTTTTGGGGCTAGGAATGAGCAGTTCTTC
CDR3 length: 15; clone size: NA; J gene: TRBJ2-5; V gene: TRBV28; D gene: TRBD1; CDR3 protein: CASSLGQGAWETQYF; CDR3 DNA: TGTGCCAGCAGTTTAGGGCAGGGGGCATGGGAGACCCAGTACTTC
CDR3 length: 13; clone size: NA; J gene: TRBJ1-1; V gene: TRBV27; D gene: TRBD1; CDR3 protein: CASSLQGNTEAFF; CDR3 DNA: TGTGCCAGCAGTCTACAGGGGAATACTGAAGCTTTCTTT
CDR3 length: 12; clone size: NA; J gene: TRBJ2-1; V gene: TRBV11-3; D gene: NA; CDR3 protein: CASSKGRNEQFF; CDR3 DNA: TGTGCCAGCAGCAAAGGGAGAAATGAGCAGTTCTTC
CDR3 length: 14; clone size: NA; J gene: TRBJ2-7; V gene: TRBV30; D gene: TRBD2; CDR3 protein: CAWSGLAGVYEQYF; CDR3 DNA: TGTGCCTGGAGTGGACTAGCGGGAGTCTACGAGCAGTACTTC
CDR3 length: 17; clone size: NA; J gene: TRBJ2-1; V gene: TRBV3-1/TRBV3-2; D gene: NA; CDR3 protein: CASSQAREVECDNEQFF; CDR3 DNA: TGTGCCAGCAGCCAAGCCCGAGAAGTAGAATGCGACAATGAGCAGTTCTTC
CDR3 length: 18; clone size: NA; J gene: TRBJ1-5; V gene: TRBV27; D gene: TRBD1; CDR3 protein: CASSSQQGAGVRNQPQHF; CDR3 DNA: TGTGCCAGCAGTTCTCAACAGGGGGCGGGGGTCCGCAATCAGCCCCAGCATTTT
CDR3 length: 17; clone size: NA; J gene: TRBJ1-1; V gene: TRBV24-1; D gene: TRBD1; CDR3 protein: CATSGPGQGSSDTEAFF; CDR3 DNA: TGTGCCACCAGTGGACCGGGACAGGGGTCGAGCGACACTGAAGCTTTCTTT
CDR3 length: 14; clone size: NA; J gene: TRBJ2-7; V gene: TRBV4-1; D gene: NA; CDR3 protein: CASSQVGGSYEQYF; CDR3 DNA: TGCGCCAGCAGCCAAGTAGGGGGCTCCTACGAGCAGTACTTC
CDR3 length: 13; clone size: NA; J gene: TRBJ2-2; V gene: TRBV29-1; D gene: NA; CDR3 protein: CSVGGGGAGELFF; CDR3 DNA: TGCAGCGTTGGAGGGGGTGGCGCCGGGGAGCTGTTTTTT
CDR3 length: 15; clone size: NA; J gene: TRBJ2-3; V gene: TRBV5-6; D gene: TRBD2; CDR3 protein: CASSFGLGDTDTQYF; CDR3 DNA: TGTGCCAGCAGCTTCGGACTAGGAGACACAGATACGCAGTATTTT
CDR3 length: 15; clone size: NA; J gene: TRBJ2-1; V gene: TRBV11-2; D gene: TRBD1; CDR3 protein: CASSSGQSSYNEQFF; CDR3 DNA: TGTGCCAGCAGTTCGGGACAGAGCTCCTACAATGAGCAGTTCTTC
CDR3 length: 14; clone size: NA; J gene: TRBJ2-2; V gene: TRBV14; D gene: TRBD1; CDR3 protein: CASSRDRAPGELFF; CDR3 DNA: TGTGCCAGCAGCCGAGACAGGGCCCCCGGGGAGCTGTTTTTT
CDR3 length: 13; clone size: few; J gene: TRBJ1-5; V gene: TRBV7-2; D gene: NA; CDR3 protein: CASSLAINQPQHF; CDR3 DNA: TGTGCCAGCAGCTTAGCCATCAATCAGCCCCAGCATTTT
CDR3 length: 15; clone size: NA; J gene: TRBJ2-1; V gene: TRBV7-2; D gene: TRBD2; CDR3 protein: CASSPGLGGYNEQFF; CDR3 DNA: TGTGCCAGCAGCCCAGGACTAGGTGGCTACAATGAGCAGTTCTTC
CDR3 length: 16; clone size: NA; J gene: TRBJ1-5; V gene: TRBV6-1; D gene: NA; CDR3 protein: CASSEVAISGRQPQHF; CDR3 DNA: TGTGCCAGCAGTGAAGTGGCCATAAGTGGGCGTCAGCCCCAGCATTTT
CDR3 length: 16; clone size: once; J gene: TRBJ2-3; V gene: TRBV19; D gene: TRBD2; CDR3 protein: CASSMTWTSVTDTQYF; CDR3 DNA: TGTGCCAGTAGTATGACGTGGACTAGCGTCACAGATACGCAGTATTTT
CDR3 length: 15; clone size: once; J gene: TRBJ2-1; V gene: TRBV2; D gene: NA; CDR3 protein: CASRTTSFAYNEQFF; CDR3 DNA: TGTGCCAGCAGAACAACTAGTTTTGCCTACAATGAGCAGTTCTTC
CDR3 length: 14; clone size: NA; J gene: TRBJ1-2; V gene: TRBV18; D gene: NA; CDR3 protein: CASSPGSANYGYTF; CDR3 DNA: TGTGCCAGCTCACCAGGGAGCGCCAACTATGGCTACACCTTC
CDR3 length: 16; clone size: NA; J gene: TRBJ2-1; V gene: TRBV24-1; D gene: NA; CDR3 protein: CATSDFEGLRINEQFF; CDR3 DNA: TGTGCCACCAGTGACTTTGAGGGACTCCGGATCAATGAGCAGTTCTTC
CDR3 length: 14; clone size: NA; J gene: TRBJ1-5; V gene: TRBV2; D gene: NA; CDR3 protein: CASSEQGWNQPQHF; CDR3 DNA: TGTGCCAGCAGTGAACAGGGGTGGAATCAGCCCCAGCATTTT
CDR3 length: 14; clone size: NA; J gene: TRBJ1-1; V gene: TRBV6-4; D gene: TRBD1; CDR3 protein: CASARDRTNTEAFF; CDR3 DNA: TGTGCCAGCGCCCGGGACAGGACGAACACTGAAGCTTTCTTT
CDR3 length: 15; clone size: NA; J gene: TRBJ2-2; V gene: TRBV19; D gene: TRBD2; CDR3 protein: CASTGTSGWTGELFF; CDR3 DNA: TGTGCCAGTACCGGGACTAGCGGGTGGACCGGGGAGCTGTTTTTT
CDR3 length: 13; clone size: NA; J gene: TRBJ2-7; V gene: TRBV10-3; D gene: NA; CDR3 protein: CAISGTGLYEQYF; CDR3 DNA: TGTGCCATCAGTGGGACGGGACTCTACGAGCAGTACTTC
CDR3 length: 15; clone size: NA; J gene: TRBJ2-7; V gene: TRBV5-4; D gene: TRBD1; CDR3 protein: CASSFGTAASYEQYF; CDR3 DNA: TGTGCCAGCAGCTTTGGGACAGCCGCTTCCTACGAGCAGTACTTC
CDR3 length: 14; clone size: NA; J gene: TRBJ1-4; V gene: TRBV10-3; D gene: NA; CDR3 protein: CAISAGQNNEKLLF; CDR3 DNA: TGTGCCATCAGTGCCGGACAGAATAATGAAAAACTGCTTTTT